Below are 5 T cell receptor beta chains sequenced from a single sample in a study of cytomegalovirus exposure and HLA in healthy donors. Primers included in the PCR were 60 Vbeta and 13 Jbeta primers. Clones were read by immunoSEQ multiplex PCR, and TCRdb kept only the in-frame ones, dropping some. Among roughly 50,000 clones listed, 82% were seen once. The sequenced material came from PBMCs. These receptors originate from a woman aged 18-35 years in good health and CMV-seronegative.

This clone was counted a few times. The chain recombines TRBV19 with TRBJ2-1; 11 bases line up with TRBD2. CDR3 length: 15 amino acids. Germline V gives CDR1 LNHDA, CDR2 SQIVND (reference sequence). Trimming took 4 bases from V and 12 from J; bases not matched to a gene: 11. DNA for the CDR3: TGTGCCAGTAGTACCACTAGCGGGAGTTTGGAGGTGCAGTTCTTC. Its protein product is CASSTTSGSLEVQFF.

This clone was seen more than once but under ten times. The chain links TRBV9 to TRBJ2-3, with TRBD2 matching over 8 bases. From germline, CDR1 is SGDLS and CDR2 YYNGEE. With 1 base clipped from V and 2 bases from J, the junction kept 9 bases outside the gene matches. This CDR3 contains 17 residues. This CDR3 reads CASSVQGGRTITDTQYF. CDR3 coding DNA: TGTGCCAGCAGCGTACAGGGCGGGAGGACGATCACAGATACGCAGTATTTT.

V and J are TRBV15 and TRBJ2-7; 7 bases map to TRBD2. J lost 2 bases, V lost 0 bases, and 4 bases had no gene match. The germline V gene encodes CDR1 LNHNV and CDR2 YYDKDF (reference sequence). CDR3 length equals 15 residues. The CDR3 region has the DNA TGTGCCACCAGCAGAGATCCTAGCGGAGCCTACGAGCAGTACTTC. Its protein product is CATSRDPSGAYEQYF.

This clone showed up just a few times. The chain employs TRBV28 and TRBJ1-1; D is undetermined. This CDR3 has 13 residues. Trimming shortened V by 8 bases and J by 0 bases, and 10 bases separated the two germline ends. Germline values: CDR1 MDHEN, CDR2 SYDVKM. The CDR3 DNA is TGTGCCAGCCTGGAGGCTATGAACACTGAAGCTTTCTTT. It is translated as CASLEAMNTEAFF. Filled out from reference TRBV28 and TRBJ1-1, the complete variable domain reads DVKVTQSSRYLVKRTGEKVFLECVQDMDHENMFWYRQDPGLGLRLIYFSYDVKMKEKGDIPEGYSVSREKKERFSLILESASTNQTSMYLCASLEAMNTEAFFGQGTRLTVV.

V is TRBV2 and J is TRBJ1-6; D is perhaps TRBD1 (5 bases). Germline values: CDR1 SNHLY, CDR2 FYNNEI. V was trimmed by 10 bases and J by 0 bases, leaving 13 bases between them. CDR3 size: 15 residues. The CDR3 region is CATWDLSSYNSPLHF. CDR3 in DNA: TGTGCCACATGGGACTTGAGCTCCTATAATTCACCCCTCCACTTT.